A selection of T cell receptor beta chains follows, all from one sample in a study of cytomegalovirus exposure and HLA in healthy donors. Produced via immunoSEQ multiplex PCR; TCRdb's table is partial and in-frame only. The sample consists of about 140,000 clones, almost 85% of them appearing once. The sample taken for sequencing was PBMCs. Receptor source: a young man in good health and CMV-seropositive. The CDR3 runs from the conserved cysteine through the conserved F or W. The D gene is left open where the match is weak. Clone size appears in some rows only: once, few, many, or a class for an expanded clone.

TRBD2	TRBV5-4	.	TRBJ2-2	CASSLSSLAGNTGELFF	TGTGCCAGCAGCTTGTCGAGCCTAGCGGGGAACACCGGGGAGCTGTTTTTT
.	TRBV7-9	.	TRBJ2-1	CASTESVGGGVAYNEQFF	TGTGCCAGCACCGAATCTGTAGGGGGAGGGGTTGCCTACAATGAGCAGTTCTTC
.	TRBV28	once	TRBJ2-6	CASSPTGINHSGANVLTF	TGTGCCAGCAGTCCCACGGGAATAAACCACTCTGGGGCCAACGTCCTGACTTTC
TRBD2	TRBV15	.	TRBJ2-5	CATSLGLAAQETQYF	TGTGCCACCAGCTTGGGACTAGCTGCTCAAGAGACCCAGTACTTC
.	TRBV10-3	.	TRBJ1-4	CAIRASGFEKLFF	TGTGCCATCAGAGCCTCAGGGTTTGAAAAACTGTTTTTT
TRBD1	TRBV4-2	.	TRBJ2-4	CASSQWTGQNIQYF	TGTGCCAGCAGCCAATGGACAGGGCAAAACATTCAGTACTTC
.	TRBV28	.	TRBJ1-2	CASSRQGYGYTF	TGTGCCAGCAGTCGTCAGGGATATGGCTACACCTTC
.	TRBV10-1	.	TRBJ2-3	CASSERRGTDTQYF	TGCGCCAGCAGTGAGCGGAGGGGCACAGATACGCAGTATTTT
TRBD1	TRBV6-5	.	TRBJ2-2	CASSGGTGRHGELFF	TGTGCCAGCAGTGGGGGGACAGGGAGACACGGGGAGCTGTTTTTT
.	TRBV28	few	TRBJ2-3	CASSRVSGSTDTQYF	TGTGCCAGCAGTCGAGTTAGCGGAAGCACAGATACGCAGTATTTT
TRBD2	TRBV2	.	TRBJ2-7	CASSEAALAGRDEQYF	TGTGCCAGCAGTGAAGCGGCACTAGCGGGACGGGACGAGCAGTACTTC
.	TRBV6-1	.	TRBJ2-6	CASLQYSSGANVLTF	TGTGCCAGCTTACAGTATTCCTCTGGGGCCAACGTCCTGACTTTC
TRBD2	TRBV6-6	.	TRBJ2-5	CASSYLAGVDETQYF	TGTGCCAGCAGTTACCTAGCGGGAGTAGACGAGACCCAGTACTTC
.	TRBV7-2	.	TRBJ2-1	CASSLGDTNEQFF	TGTGCCAGCAGCTTAGGGGACACCAATGAGCAGTTCTTC
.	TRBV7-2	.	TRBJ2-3	CASSLDRGLGTQYF	TGTGCCAGCAGCTTAGACAGGGGACTCGGTACGCAGTATTTT
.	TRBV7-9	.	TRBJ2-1	CASMQGISYNEQFF	TGTGCCAGCATGCAGGGAATCTCCTACAATGAGCAGTTCTTC
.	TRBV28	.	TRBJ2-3	CASSLLSRDTQYF	TGTGCCAGCAGTTTATTATCTAGAGATACGCAGTATTTT
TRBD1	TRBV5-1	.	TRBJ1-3	CASSPQGDHSGNTIYF	TGCGCCAGCAGCCCCCAGGGGGATCACTCTGGAAACACCATATACTTT
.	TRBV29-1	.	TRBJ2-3	CSGYSSTDTQYF	TGCAGCGGATACTCTAGCACAGATACGCAGTATTTT
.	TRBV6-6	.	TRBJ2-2	CASSYSEGTGELFF	TGTGCCAGCAGTTACTCCGAGGGAACCGGGGAGCTGTTTTTT
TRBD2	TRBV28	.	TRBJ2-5	CASSTQTSGGYQETQYF	TGTGCCAGCAGTACTCAGACTAGCGGGGGGTACCAAGAGACCCAGTACTTC
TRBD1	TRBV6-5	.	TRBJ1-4	CASSYSTGALREKLFF	TGTGCCAGCAGTTACTCAACAGGGGCCCTCCGTGAAAAACTGTTTTTT
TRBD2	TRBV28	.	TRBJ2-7	CASSFRGGAREQYF	TGTGCCAGCAGTTTTCGGGGGGGGGCTAGGGAGCAGTACTTC
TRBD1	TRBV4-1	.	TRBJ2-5	CASSQGQGASQETQYF	TGCGCCAGCAGCCAAGGACAGGGGGCGAGCCAAGAGACCCAGTACTTC
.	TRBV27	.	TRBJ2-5	CASSFVATGAETQYF	TGTGCCAGCAGTTTTGTGGCGACAGGAGCAGAGACCCAGTACTTC
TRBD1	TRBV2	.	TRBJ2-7	CASIKTGGLGEQYF	TGTGCCAGCATCAAGACAGGGGGCTTAGGTGAGCAGTACTTC
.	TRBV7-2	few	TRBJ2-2	CASSPGYTGELFF	TGTGCCAGCAGCCCGGGGTACACCGGGGAGCTGTTTTTT
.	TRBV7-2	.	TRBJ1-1	CASSLRGKNTEAFF	TGTGCCAGCAGCTTAAGGGGGAAAAACACTGAAGCTTTCTTT
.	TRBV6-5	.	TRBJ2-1	CASSFDGQLPSFF	TGTGCCAGCAGTTTTGATGGGCAGCTACCCTCTTTCTTC
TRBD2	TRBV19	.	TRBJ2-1	CASSRGSGRLNEQFF	TGTGCCAGTAGTAGAGGTAGCGGGAGGCTAAATGAGCAGTTCTTC
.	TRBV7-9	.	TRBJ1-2	CASSVTTGNYGYTF	TGTGCCAGCAGCGTAACGACAGGAAACTATGGCTACACCTTC
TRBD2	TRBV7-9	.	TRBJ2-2	CASSLLADLTGELFF	TGTGCCAGCAGCCTGCTAGCGGACCTCACCGGGGAGCTGTTTTTT
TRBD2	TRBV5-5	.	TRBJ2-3	CASSLDPSGGARDTQYF	TGTGCCAGCAGCTTGGATCCTAGCGGGGGGGCCCGGGATACGCAGTATTTT
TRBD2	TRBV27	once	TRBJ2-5	CASSLGGRGGPRETQYF	TGTGCCAGCAGTTTAGGGGGGCGGGGGGGCCCACGAGAGACCCAGTACTTC
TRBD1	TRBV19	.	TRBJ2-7	CASSTLGTVYEQYF	TGTGCCAGTAGTACCCTCGGGACAGTCTACGAGCAGTACTTC
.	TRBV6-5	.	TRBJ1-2	CASSNTYYYGYTF	TGTGCCAGCAGTAATACATATTACTATGGCTACACCTTC
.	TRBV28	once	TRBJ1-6	CASSSPGVGNSPLHF	TGTGCCAGCAGTTCCCCAGGGGTCGGCAATTCACCCCTCCACTTT
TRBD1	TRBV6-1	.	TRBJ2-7	CASRITGTGSYEQYF	TGTGCCAGCAGAATTACCGGGACAGGTTCCTACGAGCAGTACTTC
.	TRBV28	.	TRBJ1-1	CASLAWVSTEAFF	TGTGCCAGTTTAGCTTGGGTCTCCACTGAAGCTTTCTTT
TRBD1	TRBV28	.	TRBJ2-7	CASSPGQGAYEQYF	TGTGCCAGCAGTCCGGGACAGGGGGCTTACGAGCAGTACTTC
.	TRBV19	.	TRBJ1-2	CASCPGRGAQTAGYTF	TGTGCCAGTTGTCCAGGAAGGGGCGCTCAGACAGCGGGCTACACCTTC
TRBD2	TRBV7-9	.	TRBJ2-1	CASSLLADSEQFF	TGTGCCAGCAGCCTACTAGCGGACTCTGAGCAGTTCTTC
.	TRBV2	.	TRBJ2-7	CASSEAFSRDSTYEQYF	TGTGCCAGCAGTGAAGCGTTTTCGCGGGACAGTACCTACGAGCAGTACTTC
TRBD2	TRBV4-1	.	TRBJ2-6	CASSQSGGPGPGANVLTF	TGCGCCAGCAGCCAATCGGGGGGGCCTGGCCCTGGGGCCAACGTCCTGACTTTC
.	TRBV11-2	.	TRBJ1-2	CASSSGGRTYGYTF	TGTGCCAGCAGCTCGGGGGGACGTACCTATGGCTACACCTTC